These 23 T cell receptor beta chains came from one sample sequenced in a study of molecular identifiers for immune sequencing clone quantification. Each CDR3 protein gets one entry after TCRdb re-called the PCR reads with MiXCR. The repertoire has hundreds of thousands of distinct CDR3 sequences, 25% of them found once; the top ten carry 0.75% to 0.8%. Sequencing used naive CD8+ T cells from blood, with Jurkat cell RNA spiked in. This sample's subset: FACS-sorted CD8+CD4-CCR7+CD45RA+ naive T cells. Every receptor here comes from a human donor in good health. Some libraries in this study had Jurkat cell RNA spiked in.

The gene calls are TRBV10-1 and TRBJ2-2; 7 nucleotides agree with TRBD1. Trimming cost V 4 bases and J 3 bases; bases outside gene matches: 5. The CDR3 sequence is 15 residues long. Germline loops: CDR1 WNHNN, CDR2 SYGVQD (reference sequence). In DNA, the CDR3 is TGCGCCAGCAGTGGGGAGACAGGGCACACCGGGGAGCTGTTTTTT. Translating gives CASSGETGHTGELFF.

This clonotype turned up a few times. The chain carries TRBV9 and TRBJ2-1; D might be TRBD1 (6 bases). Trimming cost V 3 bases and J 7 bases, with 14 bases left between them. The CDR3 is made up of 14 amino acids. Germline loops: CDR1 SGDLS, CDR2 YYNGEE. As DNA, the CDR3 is TGTGCCAGCAGCGCTTTCAGGGGCAGGAATGAGCAGTTCTTC. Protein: CASSAFRGRNEQFF.

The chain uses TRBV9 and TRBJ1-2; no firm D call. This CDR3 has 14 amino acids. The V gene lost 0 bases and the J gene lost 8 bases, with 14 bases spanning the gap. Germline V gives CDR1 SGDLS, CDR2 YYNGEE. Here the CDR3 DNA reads TGTGCCAGCAGCGTAGGTCAGATTGGAGACGGCTACACCTTC. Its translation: CASSVGQIGDGYTF.

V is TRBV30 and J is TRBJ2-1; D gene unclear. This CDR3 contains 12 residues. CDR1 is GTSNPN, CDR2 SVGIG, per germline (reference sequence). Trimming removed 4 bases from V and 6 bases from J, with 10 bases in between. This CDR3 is CAWIGPVNEQFF. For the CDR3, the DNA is TGTGCCTGGATTGGGCCCGTCAATGAGCAGTTCTTC.

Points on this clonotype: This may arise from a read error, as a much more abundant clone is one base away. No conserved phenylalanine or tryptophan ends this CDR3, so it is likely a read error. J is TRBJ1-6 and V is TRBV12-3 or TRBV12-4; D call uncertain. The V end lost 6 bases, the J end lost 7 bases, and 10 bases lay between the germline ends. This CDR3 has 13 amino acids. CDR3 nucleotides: TGTGCCAGCAGCGACGTAGAAAATTCACCCCTCCACTAT. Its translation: CASSDVENSPLHY.

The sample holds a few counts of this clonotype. The CDR3 DNA sequence: TGTGCCAGCAGCGTAGGGACAGAGAGCTCCTACGAGCAGTACTTC. Its protein is CASSVGTESSYEQYF. The V and J genes are TRBV7-9 and TRBJ2-7; the match to TRBD1 covers 7 bases. CDR1 is SEHNR, CDR2 FQNEAQ, per germline (reference sequence). V gave up 5 bases and J gave up 0 bases; unmatched junction bases: 7. This CDR3 contains 15 residues.

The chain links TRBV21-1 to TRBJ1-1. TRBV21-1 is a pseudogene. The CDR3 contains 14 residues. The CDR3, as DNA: TGTGCCAGCAGCGAAGGGGGATGGAACACTGAAGCTTTCTTT. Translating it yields CASSEGGWNTEAFF.

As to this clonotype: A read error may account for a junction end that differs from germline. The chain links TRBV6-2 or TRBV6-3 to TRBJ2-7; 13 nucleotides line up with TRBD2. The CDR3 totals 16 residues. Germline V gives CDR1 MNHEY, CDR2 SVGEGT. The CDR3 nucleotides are TGTACCAGCAAAGGGACTAGCGGGGAACTAACCTACGAGCAGTACTTC. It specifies CTSKGTSGELTYEQYF.

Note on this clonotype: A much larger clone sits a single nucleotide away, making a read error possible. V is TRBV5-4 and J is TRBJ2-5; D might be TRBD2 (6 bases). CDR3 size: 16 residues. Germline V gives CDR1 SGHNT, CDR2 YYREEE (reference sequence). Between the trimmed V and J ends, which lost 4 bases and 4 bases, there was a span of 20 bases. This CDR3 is CASSPSGTRRLETQYF. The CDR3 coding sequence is TGTGCCAGCAGCCCCTCAGGGACTCGAAGACTAGAGACCCAGTACTTC.

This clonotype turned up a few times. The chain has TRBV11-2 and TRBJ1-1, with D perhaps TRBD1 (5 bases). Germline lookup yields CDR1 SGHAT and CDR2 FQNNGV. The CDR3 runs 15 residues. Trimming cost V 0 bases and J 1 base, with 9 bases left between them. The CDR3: CASSLDTTENTEAFF. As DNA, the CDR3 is TGTGCCAGCAGCTTAGATACGACAGAGAACACTGAAGCTTTCTTT.

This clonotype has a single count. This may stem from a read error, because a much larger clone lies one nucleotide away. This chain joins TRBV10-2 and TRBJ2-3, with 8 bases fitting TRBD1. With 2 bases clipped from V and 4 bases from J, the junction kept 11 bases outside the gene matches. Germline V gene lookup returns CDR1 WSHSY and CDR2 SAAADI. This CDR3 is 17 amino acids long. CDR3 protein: CASSEGPGGLSADTQYF. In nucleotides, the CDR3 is TGCGCCAGCAGTGAGGGTCCAGGGGGCCTGAGCGCAGATACGCAGTATTTT.

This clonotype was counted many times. CDR3 residues: CASSYGTESEQYF. The DNA of the CDR3 is TGTGCCAGCAGTTACGGGACAGAAAGCGAGCAGTACTTC. The rearrangement joins TRBV6-5 to TRBJ2-7; 7 bases agree with TRBD1. The CDR3 is made up of 13 amino acids. The germline V gene has CDR1 MNHEY and CDR2 SVGAGI. Unmatched junction bases numbered 4, after V lost 2 bases and J lost 6 bases.

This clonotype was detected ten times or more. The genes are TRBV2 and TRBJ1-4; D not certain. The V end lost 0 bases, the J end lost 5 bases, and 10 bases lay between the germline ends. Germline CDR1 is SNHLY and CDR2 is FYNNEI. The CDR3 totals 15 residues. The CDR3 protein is CASSEAETGNEKLFF. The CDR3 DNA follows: TGTGCCAGCAGTGAAGCTGAGACGGGGAATGAAAAACTGTTTTTT. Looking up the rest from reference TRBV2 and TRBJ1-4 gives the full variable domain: EPEVTQTPSHQVTQMGQEVILRCVPISNHLYFYWYRQILGQKVEFLVSFYNNEISEKSEIFDDQFSVERPDGSNFTLKIRSTKLEDSAMYFCASSEAETGNEKLFFGSGTQLSVL.

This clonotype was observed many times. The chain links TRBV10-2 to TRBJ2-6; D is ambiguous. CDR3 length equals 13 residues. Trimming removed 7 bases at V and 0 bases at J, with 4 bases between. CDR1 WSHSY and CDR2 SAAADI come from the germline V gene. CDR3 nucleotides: TGCGCCAGCACCCTCTCTGGGGCCAACGTCCTGACTTTC. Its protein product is CASTLSGANVLTF.

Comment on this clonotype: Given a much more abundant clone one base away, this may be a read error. The DNA of the CDR3 is TGCGCCAGCAGCCAAGAAGGTACAGGGGGTGGGCTTCAGTACTTC. It yields the protein CASSQEGTGGGLQYF. The chain links TRBV4-3 to TRBJ2-4, with 8 bases matching TRBD1. Trimming cost V 0 bases and J 11 bases; bases outside gene matches: 9. Germline CDR1 LGHNA, CDR2 YSLEER. The CDR3 runs 15 residues.

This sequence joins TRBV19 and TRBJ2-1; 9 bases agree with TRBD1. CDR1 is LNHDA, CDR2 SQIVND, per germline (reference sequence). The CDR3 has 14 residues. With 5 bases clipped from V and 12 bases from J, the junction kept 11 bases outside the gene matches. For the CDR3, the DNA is TGTGCCAGTAGTGGGGACAGGGACGCCGGTGGGCAGTTCTTC. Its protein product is CASSGDRDAGGQFF.

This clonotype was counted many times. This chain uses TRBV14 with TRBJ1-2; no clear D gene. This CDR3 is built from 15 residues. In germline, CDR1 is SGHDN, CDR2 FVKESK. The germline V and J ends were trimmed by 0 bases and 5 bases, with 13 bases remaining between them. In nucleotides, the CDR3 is TGTGCCAGCAGCCAAGATACCACAGTCAAGTATGGCTACACCTTC. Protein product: CASSQDTTVKYGYTF.

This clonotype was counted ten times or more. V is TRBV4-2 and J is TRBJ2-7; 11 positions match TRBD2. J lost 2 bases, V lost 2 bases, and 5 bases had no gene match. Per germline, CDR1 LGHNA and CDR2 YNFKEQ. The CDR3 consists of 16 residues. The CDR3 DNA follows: TGTGCCAGCAGCCAACGCACTAGCGGGAGCCCCTACGAGCAGTACTTC. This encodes CASSQRTSGSPYEQYF.

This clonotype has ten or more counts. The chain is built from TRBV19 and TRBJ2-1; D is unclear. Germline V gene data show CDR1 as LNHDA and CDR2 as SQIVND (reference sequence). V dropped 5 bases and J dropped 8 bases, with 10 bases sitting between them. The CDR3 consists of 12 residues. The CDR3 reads CASSPESDEQFF. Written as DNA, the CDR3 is TGTGCCAGTAGTCCCGAATCCGATGAGCAGTTCTTC. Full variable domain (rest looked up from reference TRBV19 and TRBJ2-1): DGGITQSPKYLFRKEGQNVTLSCEQNLNHDAMYWYRQDPGQGLRLIYYSQIVNDFQKGDIAEGYSVSREKKESFPLTVTSAQKNPTAFYLCASSPESDEQFFGPGTRLTVL.

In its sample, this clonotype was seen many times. CDR3 sequence reads: CATSLDRATTEAFF. The CDR3 region has the DNA TGTGCCACATCACTGGACAGGGCAACCACTGAAGCTTTCTTT. V and J are TRBV15 and TRBJ1-1; 8 positions agree with TRBD1. With 9 bases clipped from V and 4 bases from J, the junction kept 10 bases outside the gene matches. CDR1 and CDR2 from the germline V gene are LNHNV and YYDKDF (reference sequence). The CDR3 loop spans 14 amino acids.

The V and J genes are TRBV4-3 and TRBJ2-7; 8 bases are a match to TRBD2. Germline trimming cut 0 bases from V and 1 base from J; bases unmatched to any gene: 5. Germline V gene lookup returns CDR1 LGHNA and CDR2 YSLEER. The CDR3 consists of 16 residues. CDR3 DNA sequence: TGCGCCAGCAGCCAAGATGTAGCGGGGATATCCTACGAGCAGTACTTC. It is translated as CASSQDVAGISYEQYF.

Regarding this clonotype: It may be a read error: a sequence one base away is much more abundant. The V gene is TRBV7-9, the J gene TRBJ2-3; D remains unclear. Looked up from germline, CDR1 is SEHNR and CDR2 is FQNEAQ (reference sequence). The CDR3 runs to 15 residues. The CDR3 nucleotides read TGTGCCAGCAGCTTAGTGACCGGAAACACAGATAAGCAGTATTTT. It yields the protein CASSLVTGNTDKQYF.

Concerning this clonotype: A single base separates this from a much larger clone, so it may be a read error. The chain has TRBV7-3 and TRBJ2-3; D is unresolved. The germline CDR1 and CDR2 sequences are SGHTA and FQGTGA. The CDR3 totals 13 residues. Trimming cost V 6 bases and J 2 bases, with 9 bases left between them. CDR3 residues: CASRREHTDTQYF. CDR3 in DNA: TGTGCCAGCAGGCGAGAACACACAGATACGCAGTATTTT.